A selection of T cell receptor beta chains follows, all from one sample in a study of cytomegalovirus exposure and HLA in healthy donors. Method: immunoSEQ multiplex PCR; TCRdb's copy keeps in-frame clones and lacks some. The sample includes some 120,000 clones, more than 80% of them seen just once. The material sequenced was PBMCs. Source of these receptors: a man aged 25-45 years in good health and CMV-seronegative. Both conserved end residues are part of each CDR3. A D gene is named only where the DNA matches it firmly. Size tells how often a clone was seen (once, few, many) or the class of an expanded clone, and some rows leave it out.

clone size: .
V gene: TRBV29-1
D gene: TRBD1
J gene: TRBJ2-7
CDR3 DNA: TGCAGCGTACCAGTGACAGGGAGCCACGAGCAGTACTTC
CDR3 protein: CSVPVTGSHEQYF

clone size: .
V gene: TRBV28
D gene: TRBD1
J gene: TRBJ2-2
CDR3 DNA: TGTGCCGTGACAGGGGCAACCACCGGGGAGCTGTTTTTT
CDR3 protein: CAVTGATTGELFF

clone size: .
V gene: TRBV7-2
D gene: TRBD1
J gene: TRBJ2-7
CDR3 DNA: TGTGCCAGCAGCCAACGACAGGGCACCTCCGAGCAGTACTTC
CDR3 protein: CASSQRQGTSEQYF

clone size: .
V gene: TRBV14
D gene: .
J gene: TRBJ1-1
CDR3 DNA: TGTGCCAGCAGCCTAGGACACTTGAACACTGAAGCTTTCTTT
CDR3 protein: CASSLGHLNTEAFF

clone size: .
V gene: TRBV27
D gene: .
J gene: TRBJ2-7
CDR3 DNA: TGTGCCAGCAGTTTAGGGGGCCACTACTCCTACGAGCAGTACTTC
CDR3 protein: CASSLGGHYSYEQYF

clone size: .
V gene: TRBV6-4
D gene: .
J gene: TRBJ2-1
CDR3 DNA: TGTGCCAGCAGTTCTGGTAGCGGTAGTTACAATGAGCAGTTCTTC
CDR3 protein: CASSSGSGSYNEQFF

clone size: few
V gene: TRBV5-1
D gene: .
J gene: TRBJ2-7
CDR3 DNA: TGCGCCAGCAGCTTGGAGGGGGGGGCCTACGAGCAGTACTTC
CDR3 protein: CASSLEGGAYEQYF

clone size: .
V gene: TRBV15
D gene: .
J gene: TRBJ2-5
CDR3 DNA: TGTGCCACCAGACCCGGGGGTGAGGTAACCGAGACCCAGTACTTC
CDR3 protein: CATRPGGEVTETQYF

clone size: .
V gene: TRBV6-5
D gene: .
J gene: TRBJ2-2
CDR3 DNA: TGTGCCAGCAGTTACCGCAGGGTTTTTACGTCCGGGGAGCTGTTTTTT
CDR3 protein: CASSYRRVFTSGELFF

clone size: .
V gene: TRBV5-6
D gene: .
J gene: TRBJ2-3
CDR3 DNA: TGTGCCAGCAGCCGGGGGACCTCGACAGATACGCAGTATTTT
CDR3 protein: CASSRGTSTDTQYF

clone size: .
V gene: TRBV7-9
D gene: .
J gene: TRBJ1-2
CDR3 DNA: TGTGCCAGCAGCTTAGTTTCCGGGACACACTATGGCTACACCTTC
CDR3 protein: CASSLVSGTHYGYTF

clone size: once
V gene: TRBV29-1
D gene: TRBD1
J gene: TRBJ2-1
CDR3 DNA: TGCAGCGTTGGGACAGGGGGTTTCGACAATGAGCAGTTCTTC
CDR3 protein: CSVGTGGFDNEQFF

clone size: .
V gene: TRBV7-6
D gene: .
J gene: TRBJ2-7
CDR3 DNA: TGTGCCAGCAGCTTATCACCGGGATCCTACGAGCAGTACTTC
CDR3 protein: CASSLSPGSYEQYF

clone size: once
V gene: TRBV5-4
D gene: .
J gene: TRBJ1-1
CDR3 DNA: TGTGCCAGCAGCTTGGTAAGGGGGGGCGACACTGAAGCTTTCTTT
CDR3 protein: CASSLVRGGDTEAFF

clone size: few
V gene: TRBV7-9
D gene: .
J gene: TRBJ2-7
CDR3 DNA: TGTGCCAGCAGCTCCTTAGTGGACATCCCCGAGCAGTACTTC
CDR3 protein: CASSSLVDIPEQYF

clone size: .
V gene: TRBV18
D gene: TRBD1
J gene: TRBJ2-7
CDR3 DNA: TGTGCCAGCGGGACAGGTGGCGAGCAGTACTTC
CDR3 protein: CASGTGGEQYF

clone size: .
V gene: TRBV29-1
D gene: TRBD2
J gene: TRBJ2-5
CDR3 DNA: TGCAGCGTTGGATCCGGGGGGGAGACCCAGTACTTC
CDR3 protein: CSVGSGGETQYF

clone size: once
V gene: TRBV4-3
D gene: .
J gene: TRBJ2-5
CDR3 DNA: TGCGCCAGCAGCCAAGACCAGCAAGAGACCCAGTACTTC
CDR3 protein: CASSQDQQETQYF

clone size: .
V gene: TRBV27
D gene: .
J gene: TRBJ2-7
CDR3 DNA: TGTGCCAGCAGTTCTAACGACAGAGACGAGCAGTACTTC
CDR3 protein: CASSSNDRDEQYF

clone size: .
V gene: TRBV7-8
D gene: .
J gene: TRBJ2-7
CDR3 DNA: TGTGCCAGCAGCTTTGTCAGATCCTACGAGCAGTACTTC
CDR3 protein: CASSFVRSYEQYF

clone size: .
V gene: TRBV5-1
D gene: .
J gene: TRBJ1-1
CDR3 DNA: TGCGCCAGCAGCTTGGCTACAGTCAGAGAGGAAGCTTTCTTT
CDR3 protein: CASSLATVREEAFF

clone size: once
V gene: TRBV19
D gene: .
J gene: TRBJ1-4
CDR3 DNA: TGTGCCAGTAGTACCCAGGGCGGGGCAACTAATGAAAAACTGTTTTTT
CDR3 protein: CASSTQGGATNEKLFF

clone size: .
V gene: TRBV7-2
D gene: .
J gene: TRBJ2-7
CDR3 DNA: TGTGCCAGCAGCTTAGTTTCTTACGAGCAGTACTTC
CDR3 protein: CASSLVSYEQYF

clone size: .
V gene: TRBV6-5
D gene: .
J gene: TRBJ1-3
CDR3 DNA: TGTGCCAGCAGTTACTCGGGGCCACTGGGAAACACCATATATTTT
CDR3 protein: CASSYSGPLGNTIYF

clone size: .
V gene: TRBV7-2
D gene: .
J gene: TRBJ1-1
CDR3 DNA: TGTGCCAGCAGCTTAGGTTCATCAGGGATGAACACTGAAGCTTTCTTT
CDR3 protein: CASSLGSSGMNTEAFF

clone size: .
V gene: TRBV6-5
D gene: .
J gene: TRBJ2-7
CDR3 DNA: TGTGCCAGCAGCGAACGGGGTAGCTCCTACGAGCAGTACTTC
CDR3 protein: CASSERGSSYEQYF

clone size: .
V gene: TRBV20-1
D gene: TRBD1
J gene: TRBJ1-2
CDR3 DNA: TGCAGTGCTAACCCAGGGGGCGGCTACACCTTC
CDR3 protein: CSANPGGGYTF

clone size: .
V gene: TRBV7-9
D gene: .
J gene: TRBJ2-7
CDR3 DNA: TGTGCCAGCTCAACAGGGATGACCTACGAGCAGCACTTC
CDR3 protein: CASSTGMTYEQHF

clone size: .
V gene: TRBV2
D gene: .
J gene: TRBJ1-1
CDR3 DNA: TGTGCCAGCAGTGAAGTGGGTACGGGGAACACTGAAGCTTTCTTT
CDR3 protein: CASSEVGTGNTEAFF

clone size: .
V gene: TRBV9
D gene: TRBD1
J gene: TRBJ1-3
CDR3 DNA: TGTGCCAGCAGCGCCCAGACAGGGGCTGGAAACACCATATATTTT
CDR3 protein: CASSAQTGAGNTIYF

clone size: .
V gene: TRBV6-1
D gene: .
J gene: TRBJ2-2
CDR3 DNA: TGTGCCAGCAGTGAAATCCTACCCTCTAACACCGGGGAGCTGTTTTTT
CDR3 protein: CASSEILPSNTGELFF

clone size: .
V gene: TRBV11-3
D gene: TRBD1
J gene: TRBJ1-1
CDR3 DNA: TGTGCCAGCAGCTTTGGACAGGGGGAGACTGAAGCTTTCTTT
CDR3 protein: CASSFGQGETEAFF

clone size: .
V gene: TRBV10-1
D gene: TRBD2
J gene: TRBJ2-5
CDR3 DNA: TGCGCCAGCAGTGCTAAAGCGGGAGTTACGGAGACCCAGTACTTC
CDR3 protein: CASSAKAGVTETQYF

clone size: .
V gene: TRBV29-1
D gene: TRBD2
J gene: TRBJ2-3
CDR3 DNA: TGCAGCGTTGCTCAGCGGGAGGGAGGCACAGATACGCAGTATTTT
CDR3 protein: CSVAQREGGTDTQYF

clone size: .
V gene: TRBV5-1
D gene: TRBD2
J gene: TRBJ2-7
CDR3 DNA: TGCGCCAGCACCCCGACTAGCGGGATCAACGAGCAGTACTTC
CDR3 protein: CASTPTSGINEQYF

clone size: once
V gene: TRBV29-1
D gene: .
J gene: TRBJ1-1
CDR3 DNA: TGCAGCGTCCCCCGGGGCACTGAAGCTTTCTTT
CDR3 protein: CSVPRGTEAFF

clone size: .
V gene: TRBV6-1
D gene: TRBD2
J gene: TRBJ2-1
CDR3 DNA: TGTGCCAGCAGTCTACTAGCGGGCATAAACAATGAGCAGTTCTTC
CDR3 protein: CASSLLAGINNEQFF

clone size: .
V gene: TRBV7-6
D gene: TRBD2
J gene: TRBJ2-1
CDR3 DNA: TGTGCCAGCAGCTCAGGTCGGGGACTAACCTACAATGAGCAGTTCTTC
CDR3 protein: CASSSGRGLTYNEQFF

clone size: .
V gene: TRBV9
D gene: TRBD1
J gene: TRBJ1-2
CDR3 DNA: TGTGCCAGCAGCGGCAGGGGGTATAACTATGGCTACACCTTC
CDR3 protein: CASSGRGYNYGYTF

clone size: .
V gene: TRBV4-1
D gene: .
J gene: TRBJ2-2
CDR3 DNA: TGCGCCAGCAGCCAAGACCCGGGGAGGGAGCTGTTTTTT
CDR3 protein: CASSQDPGRELFF

clone size: few
V gene: TRBV13
D gene: .
J gene: TRBJ2-5
CDR3 DNA: TGTGCCAGCAGCTTAGTGTCGGGGGAAGAGACCCAGTACTTC
CDR3 protein: CASSLVSGEETQYF

clone size: .
V gene: TRBV6-1
D gene: .
J gene: TRBJ1-3
CDR3 DNA: TGTGCCAGCAGTGTAACAGTCTCTGGAAACACCATATATTTT
CDR3 protein: CASSVTVSGNTIYF

clone size: .
V gene: TRBV19
D gene: TRBD1
J gene: TRBJ1-1
CDR3 DNA: TGTGCCAGTAGTACTGGGACAGGGTTCACTGAAGCTTTCTTT
CDR3 protein: CASSTGTGFTEAFF

clone size: .
V gene: TRBV29-1
D gene: .
J gene: TRBJ2-7
CDR3 DNA: TGCAGCGTTGGAGGGAGATCCTACGAGCAGTACTTC
CDR3 protein: CSVGGRSYEQYF

clone size: .
V gene: TRBV11-3
D gene: TRBD1
J gene: TRBJ2-7
CDR3 DNA: TGTGCCAGCAGCTTGGGGACAGGGTCATCCGAGCAGTACTTC
CDR3 protein: CASSLGTGSSEQYF

clone size: .
V gene: TRBV19
D gene: .
J gene: TRBJ2-2
CDR3 DNA: TGTGCCAGTAGTATTAGCAGGGGCGGACTAGCCGGGGAGCTGTTTTTT
CDR3 protein: CASSISRGGLAGELFF